The clone carrying this T cell receptor (beta chain) showed up just once. Sequencing used immunoSEQ multiplex PCR; TCRdb keeps in-frame clones, though not all of them. The sample gives 75,000 to 85,000 clones, approximately 75% of which show up once; around 4% is in the top ten. The data derive from a study of technical replicates of blood from several donors. Looked up from germline, CDR1 is SEHNR and CDR2 is FQNEAQ (reference sequence). Trimming removed 5 bases from V and 4 bases from J; junction bases left unmatched: 7. CDR3 size: 16 residues. This rearrangement joins TRBV7-9 to TRBJ2-1; 11 nucleotides line up with TRBD2. The origin of this receptor is a human donor in good health. Some clones in this sample may be carry-over from other donors' samples. Material: PBMCs. The CDR3 nucleotides are TGTGCCAGCAGCCGCGATACTAGCGGGAGTTACAATGAGCAGTTCTTC. It specifies CASSRDTSGSYNEQFF. The variable domain in full, with the rest retrieved from reference TRBV7-9 and TRBJ2-1, is DTGVSQNPRHKITKRGQNVTFRCDPISEHNRLYWYRQTLGQGPEFLTYFQNEAQLEKSRLLSDRFSAERPKGSFSTLEIQRTEQGDSAMYLCASSRDTSGSYNEQFFGPGTRLTVL.